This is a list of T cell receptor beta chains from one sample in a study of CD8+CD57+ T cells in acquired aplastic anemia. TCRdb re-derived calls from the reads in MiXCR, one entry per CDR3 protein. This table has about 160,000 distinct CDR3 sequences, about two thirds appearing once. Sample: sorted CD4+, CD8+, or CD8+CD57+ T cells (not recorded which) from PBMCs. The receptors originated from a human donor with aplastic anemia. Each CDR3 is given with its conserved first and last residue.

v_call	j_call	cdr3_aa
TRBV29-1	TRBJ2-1	CSLGGQGSRNEQFF
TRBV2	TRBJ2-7	CASNILGQTYEQYF
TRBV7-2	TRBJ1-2	CASSSDRAHYGYTF
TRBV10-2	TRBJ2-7	CATQSSYEQYF
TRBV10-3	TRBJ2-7	CAISDPMGQGADEQYF
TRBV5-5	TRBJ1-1	CASSLNSGLNTEAFF
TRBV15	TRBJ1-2	CATSRDFPSPGGYTF
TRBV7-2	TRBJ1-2	CASSLGGLDGYTF
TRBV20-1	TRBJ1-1	CSARPGTGITEAFF
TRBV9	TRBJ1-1	CASSVSPNTEAFF
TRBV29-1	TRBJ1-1	CSVEDGRGEAFF
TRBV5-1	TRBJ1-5	CASSLEGVGNQPQHF
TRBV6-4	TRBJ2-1	CASSGTDSGGPYNEQFF
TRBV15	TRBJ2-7	CATSSGGRGGYEQYF
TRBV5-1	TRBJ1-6	CASSLDYQGINSPLHF
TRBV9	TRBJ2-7	CASSVGDYEQYF
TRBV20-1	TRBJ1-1	CSARALAGGSTEAFF
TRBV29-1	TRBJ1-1	CSVEGQRKTEAFF
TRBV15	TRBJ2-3	CATSRDRGADTQYF
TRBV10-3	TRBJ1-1	CASRAWERSEALF
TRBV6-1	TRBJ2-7	CASSEQYF
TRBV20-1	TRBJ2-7	CSAPRQGGGYEQYF
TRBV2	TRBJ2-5	CASSVTSGLQETQYF
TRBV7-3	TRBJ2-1	CASGDTYNEQFF